The rows below give T cell receptor beta chains drawn from one sample of a study of cytomegalovirus exposure and HLA in healthy donors. The repertoire was sequenced with immunoSEQ multiplex PCR; TCRdb's copy has only in-frame clones and lacks some. The data hold around 150,000 clones, with 81% observed a single time. The sequencing input was PBMCs. The receptors stem from a woman in her forties or fifties in good health and CMV-seronegative. CDR3s include the opening cysteine and the closing phenylalanine or tryptophan. Fields, in order: D gene, V gene, clone size, J gene, CDR3 DNA, CDR3 protein. D genes are given only for firm matches. Clone sizes are given selectively: once, few, many, or a class where the clone is expanded.

D: TRBD1; V: TRBV28; size: NA; J: TRBJ1-6; DNA: TGTGCCAGCAGTTCGGGTGGACAGGGCTATAATTCACCCCTCCACTTT; CDR3: CASSSGGQGYNSPLHF
D: NA; V: TRBV7-2; size: NA; J: TRBJ2-3; DNA: TGTGCCAGCAGCTTAGGGCCCAGGACAGATACGCAGTATTTT; CDR3: CASSLGPRTDTQYF
D: NA; V: TRBV7-3; size: NA; J: TRBJ2-5; DNA: TGTGCCAGCAGCTTAAACGGCAGGGAGACCCAGTACTTC; CDR3: CASSLNGRETQYF
D: NA; V: TRBV7-2; size: NA; J: TRBJ1-1; DNA: TGTGCCAGCAGCCCCGCAGGGGCAGGTGCTGAAGCTTTCTTT; CDR3: CASSPAGAGAEAFF
D: NA; V: TRBV7-9; size: NA; J: TRBJ1-4; DNA: TGTGCCAGCAGCCCGCAGGGACATAATGAAAAACTGTTTTTT; CDR3: CASSPQGHNEKLFF
D: TRBD1; V: TRBV2; size: few; J: TRBJ2-7; DNA: TGTGCCAGCAGAGTGGGACAGGGGGCGGGGGAGCAGTACTTC; CDR3: CASRVGQGAGEQYF
D: TRBD2; V: TRBV11-2; size: NA; J: TRBJ2-1; DNA: TGTGCCAGCAGCTTAACTAGCGTTTACAATGAGCAGTTCTTC; CDR3: CASSLTSVYNEQFF
D: TRBD1; V: TRBV2; size: NA; J: TRBJ1-3; DNA: TGTGCCAGCAGCGCATCCACAGGGGGCGGAAACACCATATATTTT; CDR3: CASSASTGGGNTIYF
D: NA; V: TRBV4-2; size: NA; J: TRBJ2-3; DNA: TGTGCCAGCAGCCAAAAGGGGGGGATAGGGATCCCTGGTGGTACGCAGTATTTT; CDR3: CASSQKGGIGIPGGTQYF
D: NA; V: TRBV19; size: NA; J: TRBJ1-1; DNA: TGTGCCAGTAGTTGGAATGCGGGGGGCGGCACTGAAGCTTTCTTT; CDR3: CASSWNAGGGTEAFF
D: NA; V: TRBV25-1; size: NA; J: TRBJ2-7; DNA: TGTGCCAGCAGGGGACAACTCTACGAGCAGTACTTC; CDR3: CASRGQLYEQYF
D: NA; V: TRBV25-1; size: NA; J: TRBJ1-5; DNA: TGTGCCAGCATCCAAGGGGGGGTTTGGAGTCAGCCCCAGCATTTT; CDR3: CASIQGGVWSQPQHF
D: TRBD1; V: TRBV5-4; size: NA; J: TRBJ2-7; DNA: TGTGCCAGCAGCTCTGGTTGGGACAGCTCCTACGAGCAGTACTTC; CDR3: CASSSGWDSSYEQYF
D: NA; V: TRBV7-8; size: NA; J: TRBJ2-3; DNA: TGTGCCAGCAGCTCCCTTCAGGGCGGGGCTACAGATACGCAGTATTTT; CDR3: CASSSLQGGATDTQYF
D: TRBD1; V: TRBV7-8; size: NA; J: TRBJ1-5; DNA: TGTGCCAGCAGCTTGGACAGGGGCAGCCAGCCCCAGCATTTT; CDR3: CASSLDRGSQPQHF
D: NA; V: TRBV13; size: NA; J: TRBJ1-1; DNA: TGTGCCAGCAGCGTCAGCGGCCAGTATGTAGCTTTCTTT; CDR3: CASSVSGQYVAFF
D: TRBD1; V: TRBV19; size: NA; J: TRBJ1-1; DNA: TGTGCCAGTAGGGGACAGGGGGCGCGGGACACTGAAGCTTTCTTT; CDR3: CASRGQGARDTEAFF
D: NA; V: TRBV6-6; size: NA; J: TRBJ1-3; DNA: TGTGCCAGTAAAACCGGGTTTGAAGTAGGTGGAAACACCATATATTTT; CDR3: CASKTGFEVGGNTIYF
D: NA; V: TRBV5-6; size: few; J: TRBJ1-3; DNA: TGTGCCAGCAGCTTTGGTAGCTCTGGAAACACCATATATTTT; CDR3: CASSFGSSGNTIYF
D: NA; V: TRBV7-2; size: NA; J: TRBJ1-2; DNA: TGTGCCAGCAGCTTCGGGACATACTATGGCTACACCTTC; CDR3: CASSFGTYYGYTF
D: NA; V: TRBV29-1; size: NA; J: TRBJ2-7; DNA: TGCAGCGTTGGAGGGCAGAAAAGCTCCTACGAGCAGTACTTC; CDR3: CSVGGQKSSYEQYF
D: TRBD2; V: TRBV9; size: NA; J: TRBJ2-7; DNA: TGTGCCAGCAGCGTAGAAGGGACTAGAGCCTACGAGCAGTACTTC; CDR3: CASSVEGTRAYEQYF
D: TRBD1; V: TRBV6-6; size: NA; J: TRBJ1-1; DNA: TGTGCCAGCAGTCCGGACAGGGGAAGGGTAAGGACTGAAGCTTTCTTT; CDR3: CASSPDRGRVRTEAFF
D: NA; V: TRBV27; size: NA; J: TRBJ1-6; DNA: TGTGCCAGCAGTTTAACGGGTATCGGTAATTCACCCCTCCACTTT; CDR3: CASSLTGIGNSPLHF
D: TRBD2; V: TRBV9; size: NA; J: TRBJ2-5; DNA: TGTGCCAGCAGCGGTGGGACTAGCGGGGTGGAGACCCAGTACTTC; CDR3: CASSGGTSGVETQYF
D: NA; V: TRBV7-9; size: NA; J: TRBJ1-5; DNA: TGTGCCAGCAGCTTAGGTAGTGGGGGGGATCTTAATCAGCCCCAGCATTTT; CDR3: CASSLGSGGDLNQPQHF
D: NA; V: TRBV5-1; size: NA; J: TRBJ2-7; DNA: TGCGCCAGCAGCTTGGAGAGGGCTAGCTCCTACGAGCAGTACTTC; CDR3: CASSLERASSYEQYF
D: NA; V: TRBV7-2; size: few; J: TRBJ2-4; DNA: TGTGCCAGCAGCCCCAGGACTGGGCAGAAGCAGTACTTC; CDR3: CASSPRTGQKQYF
D: TRBD1; V: TRBV5-4; size: NA; J: TRBJ2-3; DNA: TGTGCCAGCAGCTTAAGGACAGGGCCCACAGATACGCAGTATTTT; CDR3: CASSLRTGPTDTQYF
D: TRBD1; V: TRBV6-5; size: few; J: TRBJ1-2; DNA: TGTGCCAGCAGCTCCCAGACAGGGAAGGGCTATGGCTACACCTTC; CDR3: CASSSQTGKGYGYTF
D: NA; V: TRBV7-2; size: NA; J: TRBJ1-2; DNA: TGTGCCAGCAGCCCACAGGGTCAGGGTGGCTACACCTTC; CDR3: CASSPQGQGGYTF
D: NA; V: TRBV5-1; size: NA; J: TRBJ2-3; DNA: TGCGCCAGCAGCCCTACTAGCACAGATACGCAGTATTTT; CDR3: CASSPTSTDTQYF
D: TRBD1; V: TRBV5-4; size: NA; J: TRBJ2-5; DNA: TGTGCCAGCAGCTTGGGGACAGGGGGCGGGGAGACCCAGTACTTC; CDR3: CASSLGTGGGETQYF
D: TRBD2; V: TRBV18; size: NA; J: TRBJ2-7; DNA: TGTGCCAGCTCACTAGCGGGAGCTAGCTACGAGCAGTACTTC; CDR3: CASSLAGASYEQYF
D: TRBD1; V: TRBV7-9; size: NA; J: TRBJ2-7; DNA: TGTGCCAGCAGCCTAGGACAGGGGGACGAGCAGTACTTC; CDR3: CASSLGQGDEQYF
D: NA; V: TRBV27; size: NA; J: TRBJ1-4; DNA: TGTGCCAGCAGTTCCGTTGGACAGCTAAATGAAAAACTGTTTTTT; CDR3: CASSSVGQLNEKLFF
D: NA; V: TRBV7-9; size: NA; J: TRBJ2-7; DNA: TGTTCCAGCAGCTTACCCACAGGGTTGGTCCTTTCCTACGAGCAGTACTTC; CDR3: CSSSLPTGLVLSYEQYF
D: NA; V: TRBV11-2; size: NA; J: TRBJ1-1; DNA: TGTGCCAGCAGCTTCGGGTCGTTGGAAGCTTTCTTT; CDR3: CASSFGSLEAFF
D: NA; V: TRBV30; size: NA; J: TRBJ1-4; DNA: TGTGCCTGGAGTGTACAGGGTTATACTAATGAAAAACTGTTTTTT; CDR3: CAWSVQGYTNEKLFF
D: TRBD1; V: TRBV10-3; size: few; J: TRBJ1-1; DNA: TGTGCCATCAAATCCAGGGGGGAACGCACTGAAGCTTTCTTT; CDR3: CAIKSRGERTEAFF
D: TRBD1; V: TRBV6-5; size: NA; J: TRBJ1-5; DNA: TGTGCCAGCAGTTATCAACAGGGGATCGATCAGCCCCAGCATTTT; CDR3: CASSYQQGIDQPQHF
D: TRBD2; V: TRBV9; size: NA; J: TRBJ2-5; DNA: TGTGCCACCAATGGGGGGGGAGTCGGAGAGACCCAGTACTTC; CDR3: CATNGGGVGETQYF
D: TRBD1; V: TRBV29-1; size: NA; J: TRBJ1-2; DNA: TGCAGCGTTTTGACAGGGGACTATGGCTACACCTTC; CDR3: CSVLTGDYGYTF
D: NA; V: TRBV5-1; size: NA; J: TRBJ2-1; DNA: TGCGCCAGCATGAGCTACAATGAGCAGTTCTTC; CDR3: CASMSYNEQFF
D: TRBD1; V: TRBV7-9; size: NA; J: TRBJ2-7; DNA: TGTGCCAGCAGCCTTTGGACAGGGAGCACCTCCTACGAGCAGTACTTC; CDR3: CASSLWTGSTSYEQYF
D: TRBD2; V: TRBV7-3; size: NA; J: TRBJ2-5; DNA: TGTGCCAGCAGCAGAAGCGGGGGGGCAGAGACCCAGTACTTC; CDR3: CASSRSGGAETQYF
D: NA; V: TRBV5-6; size: NA; J: TRBJ1-2; DNA: TGTGCCAGCAGCTTGGGGCAGGGGCTGAATGGCTACACCTTC; CDR3: CASSLGQGLNGYTF
D: NA; V: TRBV19; size: NA; J: TRBJ1-3; DNA: TGTGCCAGTAGTGGCCAGGGTTCTGGAAACACCATATATTTT; CDR3: CASSGQGSGNTIYF
D: NA; V: TRBV7-3; size: once; J: TRBJ2-1; DNA: TGTGCCAGCAGCCCCGACAGCAGCTCCTACAATGAGCAGTTCTTC; CDR3: CASSPDSSSYNEQFF
D: TRBD2; V: TRBV19; size: NA; J: TRBJ2-3; DNA: TGTGCCAGTAGTATTTCTAGCGGGAGACTGGCAGATACGCAGTATTTT; CDR3: CASSISSGRLADTQYF
D: NA; V: TRBV28; size: NA; J: TRBJ1-1; DNA: TGTGCCAGCAACCCTCCAGGGGCCGAAGCTTTCTTT; CDR3: CASNPPGAEAFF
D: TRBD1; V: TRBV2; size: NA; J: TRBJ2-2; DNA: TGTGCCAGCAGGGGGGACAGGAACACCGGGGAGCTGTTTTTT; CDR3: CASRGDRNTGELFF
D: TRBD2; V: TRBV29-1; size: NA; J: TRBJ2-1; DNA: TGCAGCGTAGCCCCGGGGACTAGCGGCTCCTACAATGAGCAGTTCTTC; CDR3: CSVAPGTSGSYNEQFF
D: TRBD2; V: TRBV5-1; size: NA; J: TRBJ2-7; DNA: TGCGCCAGCAGCACGGGACTATCCTACGAGCAGTACTTC; CDR3: CASSTGLSYEQYF